This TCR beta chain derives from a study of cytomegalovirus exposure and HLA in healthy donors. Study-level background: Approximately 80 million unique TCRs, all from HLA-typed donors, were included in an early release of the data.

CDR1 and CDR2 (germline): SNHLY, FYNNEI. This CDR3 region has 12 residues. Trimming pared 4 bases from V and 11 bases from J, leaving 12 bases between. Comment on this clone: Its cognate antigen is unknown.

Use of 60 Vbeta and 13 Jbeta primers characterized the PCR. The protocol was immunoSEQ multiplex PCR, while the TCRdb copy is restricted to in-frame clones and leaves out a portion. The sample contains roughly 110,000 clones, about three quarters of which appear only once. Study results and limitations: Data from an earlier analysis indicated that most TCR beta V segments were productive either about 87% or about 30% of the time. It was assumed in the presence/absence analyses that sequencing depth was roughly uniform across donors.

This TCR was recovered from a female donor in good health and CMV-seronegative. The genes are TRBV2 and TRBJ1-5; D gene ambiguous. Sequencing was done on a sample of PBMCs. The CDR3 region is CASSAIARAQHF. CDR3 DNA sequence: TGTGCCAGCAGTGCTATCGCGAGAGCCCAGCATTTT.